Presented here are 24 T cell receptor beta chains from one specimen sequenced in a study of T cell responses to AZD1222 COVID-19 vaccine (dated by TCRdb to the early 2020s). Libraries were made using the immunoSEQ multiplex PCR assay. Drawn from immuneACCESS, this table holds only the in-frame rearrangements with V and J called that TCRdb kept. Clones are partly lost; checked studies trace under half to an unresolved V gene and leave the rest unexplained. The sample table contains roughly 180,000 clones; only one count was recorded for approximately 90% of them. The ten biggest clones cover 6.5% to 8.5% of the sample. In the paper's terms, the time point label means: baseline before first vaccination. The sequences come from peripheral blood, collected on day 0 of AZD1222 vaccination. These receptors were collected from an adult in good health.

The CDR3 loop reads CASSLVSGPHGYTF. The CDR3 nucleotides read TGTGCCAGCAGCTTGGTTTCCGGTCCCCATGGCTACACCTTC. The chain combines TRBV5-5 with TRBJ1-2; D not resolved. Trimming took 0 bases from V and 6 from J, leaving 12 bases between them. Germline values: CDR1 SGHKS, CDR2 YYEKEE (reference sequence). The CDR3 contains 14 residues.

This chain joins TRBV6-4 and TRBJ1-4; D is perhaps TRBD1 (5 bases). CDR3 length equals 15 residues. Trimming took off 6 bases at V and 7 bases at J, with 18 bases between the two ends. Germline values: CDR1 MRHNA, CDR2 SNTAGT. The CDR3 region is CASRVQRAGPEKLFF. The DNA of the CDR3 is TGTGCCAGCAGGGTCCAGAGGGCAGGGCCTGAAAAACTGTTTTTT.

The chain combines TRBV7-2 with TRBJ1-1, with 8 nucleotides matching TRBD1. This CDR3 region has 14 residues. Germline loops: CDR1 SGHTA, CDR2 FQGNSA. The trim removed 5 bases at V and 0 bases at J, leaving 2 bases unmatched. Written as DNA, the CDR3 is TGTGCCAGCAGCCAGGACAGGGTGAACACTGAAGCTTTCTTT. Amino acids: CASSQDRVNTEAFF.

V usage is TRBV6-5 and J usage is TRBJ2-7, with 8 bases aligning to TRBD2. The trim removed 8 bases at V and 4 bases at J, leaving 13 bases unmatched. This CDR3 is 15 amino acids long. Per germline, CDR1 MNHEY and CDR2 SVGAGI. CDR3 nucleotide sequence: TGTGCCAGCGCCCCCGTCGGGGGGGCTGGGTACGAGCAGTACTTC. Translated, it gives CASAPVGGAGYEQYF.

The gene calls are TRBV11-2 and TRBJ2-5, with a weak D call TRBD2 (6 bases). Germline CDR1 reads SGHAT; CDR2 reads FQNNGV. Trimming took off 6 bases at V and 4 bases at J, with 21 bases between the two ends. The CDR3 is 16 amino acids. The CDR3 region is CASSQGSTSRGETQYF. CDR3 DNA: TGTGCCAGCAGTCAAGGGTCGACTAGTCGAGGAGAGACCCAGTACTTC.

This chain uses TRBV14 with TRBJ2-1; 8 bases map to TRBD2. The CDR3 covers 17 residues. The V gene end was trimmed by 4 bases and the J gene end by 8 bases; junction bases not matched to a gene: 16. Germline V CDR1 and CDR2: SGHDN, FVKESK. The CDR3 here is CASSLYSWGDGRDEQFF. CDR3 DNA: TGTGCCAGCAGCCTCTACTCTTGGGGGGACGGGAGGGATGAGCAGTTCTTC.

This chain uses TRBV19 with TRBJ2-3, with TRBD1 matching over 10 bases. Trimming removed 5 bases from V and 6 bases from J; junction bases left unmatched: 5. CDR1 and CDR2 from the germline V gene are LNHDA and SQIVND (reference sequence). The CDR3 loop spans 14 amino acids. This CDR3 reads CASSLGTGADTQYF. The CDR3 nucleotides are TGTGCCAGTAGTCTTGGGACAGGGGCGGATACGCAGTATTTT.

This clone appeared a single time. The chain links TRBV7-8 to TRBJ1-1; no clear D. The CDR3 loop spans 12 amino acids. Germline loops: CDR1 SGHVS, CDR2 FQNEAQ. V shed 5 bases and J shed 5 bases, with 9 bases lying between them. Here the CDR3 DNA reads TGTGCCAGCAGCCATGACGAGACTGAAGCTTTCTTT. It encodes CASSHDETEAFF.

This chain's CDR3 is CASRGQGKGNEQFF. In DNA, the CDR3 is TGTGCCAGCAGGGGACAGGGGAAAGGCAATGAGCAGTTCTTC. The chain carries TRBV2 and TRBJ2-1; 10 positions agree with TRBD1. The CDR3 spans 14 residues. Germline V gene data show CDR1 as SNHLY and CDR2 as FYNNEI. With V trimmed by 6 bases and J by 6 bases, 5 bases remained unmatched.

This clone has only one observation. The rearrangement uses TRBV28 and TRBJ1-3, with D possibly TRBD1 on 6 matching bases. Trimming stripped 5 bases from V and 3 bases from J, with 11 bases between. Germline V gene data show CDR1 as MDHEN and CDR2 as SYDVKM. CDR3 size: 14 residues. The CDR3 bases are TGTGCCAGCAGTCTCAGGGGTTTTGGAAACACCATATATTTT. Its protein is CASSLRGFGNTIYF.

V and J are TRBV11-3 and TRBJ1-5; no reliable D call. This CDR3 is 13 amino acids long. Trimming cost V 5 bases and J 7 bases, with 12 bases left between them. CDR1 and CDR2 (germline): SGHNT, YENEEA. The CDR3: CASSPGMGQPQHF. Here the CDR3 DNA reads TGTGCCAGCAGCCCCGGCATGGGACAGCCCCAGCATTTT.

The chain links TRBV5-8 to TRBJ2-7, with 8 bases that match TRBD1. With V trimmed by 2 bases and J by 2 bases, 6 bases remained unmatched. The germline V gene has CDR1 SGHTS and CDR2 YDEGEE. This CDR3 comprises 15 residues. CDR3 region: CASSLATGGTYEQYF. The CDR3 DNA reads as TGTGCCAGCAGCTTAGCTACAGGGGGAACCTACGAGCAGTACTTC.

The gene calls are TRBV6-5 and TRBJ2-3, with 9 bases lining up with TRBD2. This CDR3 has 16 amino acids. The trim removed 0 bases at V and 2 bases at J, leaving 3 bases unmatched. The germline gives CDR1 MNHEY, CDR2 SVGAGI. This CDR3 is CASSYSASGVTDTQYF. CDR3 coding DNA: TGTGCCAGCAGTTACTCGGCTAGCGGGGTCACAGATACGCAGTATTTT.

The chain combines TRBV29-1 with TRBJ1-2; 7 bases map to TRBD1. The CDR3 has 14 residues. The junction had 9 bases not matched to a gene; V was cut back by 4 bases and J by 4 bases. Germline CDR1 and CDR2: SQVTM and ANQGSEA. The CDR3 bases are TGCAGCGTTGGAGACAGGGTTGGGAGCTATGGCTACACCTTC. As protein: CSVGDRVGSYGYTF.

This clone was detected only once. The chain has TRBV6-5 and TRBJ1-2, with TRBD1 as a possible D gene (5 bases). The CDR3 extends over 13 amino acids. V lost 6 bases and J lost 8, with 16 bases in between. Germline CDR1 MNHEY, CDR2 SVGAGI. The CDR3 sequence is CASRPTGTGGYTF. CDR3 nucleotides: TGTGCCAGCAGACCTACAGGAACGGGAGGCTACACCTTC.

The chain carries TRBV19 and TRBJ1-5, with D unclear. V lost 3 bases and J lost 3, with 12 bases in between. CDR1 and CDR2 (germline): LNHDA, SQIVND (reference sequence). The CDR3 is 15 amino acids. This CDR3 is CASSMPRAINQPQHF. The CDR3 DNA follows: TGTGCCAGTAGTATGCCAAGGGCGATCAATCAGCCCCAGCATTTT.

The chain combines TRBV7-9 with TRBJ2-3, with TRBD2 matching 9 bases. J was trimmed by 0 bases and V by 5 bases; bases with no gene match: 9. CDR3 size: 17 residues. Germline CDR1 reads SEHNR; CDR2 reads FQNEAQ (reference sequence). The CDR3 reads CASSPFPTSGSTDTQYF. The CDR3 DNA follows: TGTGCCAGCAGCCCCTTCCCGACTAGCGGAAGCACAGATACGCAGTATTTT.

The CDR3 nucleotides are TGTGCCAGCAGCCTACGGGACAGAGTCACCGGGGAGCTGTTTTTT. It codes for CASSLRDRVTGELFF. This chain uses TRBV9 with TRBJ2-2; TRBD1 matches 7 bases. Looked up from germline, CDR1 is SGDLS and CDR2 is YYNGEE. This CDR3 is built from 15 residues. V was clipped by 4 bases and J by 4 bases; unmatched bases: 7. Based on the CDR3 plus reference TRBV9 and TRBJ2-2, the full variable domain is DSGVTQTPKHLITATGQRVTLRCSPRSGDLSVYWYQQSLDQGLQFLIQYYNGEERAKGNILERFSAQQFPDLHSELNLSSLELGDSALYFCASSLRDRVTGELFFGEGSRLTVL.

The rearrangement uses TRBV7-4 and TRBJ1-5; TRBD1 aligns across 10 bases. Unmatched junction bases numbered 4, after V lost 2 bases and J lost 0 bases. Germline V gene lookup returns CDR1 SGHVT and CDR2 SQSDAQ. CDR3 length equals 17 residues. CDR3 coding DNA: TGTGCCAGCAGCTTAAGACAGGGGGCGGGTAGCAATCAGCCCCAGCATTTT. Amino acid sequence: CASSLRQGAGSNQPQHF. Full variable domain (missing parts from reference TRBV7-4 and TRBJ1-5): GAGVSQSPRYKVAKRGRDVALRCDSISGHVTLYWYRQTLGQGSEVLTYSQSDAQRDKSGRPSGRFSAERPERSVSTLKIQRTEQGDSAVYLCASSLRQGAGSNQPQHFGDGTRLSIL.

The chain carries TRBV5-4 and TRBJ1-2; 8 bases line up with TRBD1. Trimming cost V 0 bases and J 5 bases; bases outside gene matches: 0. This CDR3 spans 13 amino acids. Germline CDR1 is SGHNT and CDR2 is YYREEE (reference sequence). The CDR3 sequence is CASSLDRGYGYTF. In DNA, the CDR3 is TGTGCCAGCAGCTTGGACAGGGGGTATGGCTACACCTTC.

V and J are TRBV5-5 and TRBJ2-1; 9 bases are a match to TRBD2. The length of the CDR3 is 14 residues. After removal of 1 base from V and 8 bases from J, the junction contained 4 bases not matched to a gene. Germline lookup yields CDR1 SGHKS and CDR2 YYEKEE (reference sequence). The CDR3 here is CASSLRAGGDEQFF. For the CDR3, the DNA is TGTGCCAGCAGCTTGCGAGCGGGGGGTGATGAGCAGTTCTTC.

There are a few counts of this clone. The rearrangement uses TRBV10-1 and TRBJ1-6, with 7 bases fitting TRBD1. The CDR3 loop spans 15 amino acids. V gave up 10 bases and J gave up 10 bases; unmatched junction bases: 16. Germline V gene sequence: CDR1 WNHNN, CDR2 SYGVQD (reference sequence). CDR3 nucleotide sequence: TGCGCCACCACGATGGAAGGACAGGATTTGTCACCCCTCCACTTT. It is translated as CATTMEGQDLSPLHF.

Only one count was recorded for this clone. V gene TRBV7-9 combines with J gene TRBJ2-7; possibly TRBD1 for D (6 bases). V lost 7 bases and J lost 2, with 12 bases in between. The CDR3 is made up of 13 amino acids. Germline V gene sequence: CDR1 SEHNR, CDR2 FQNEAQ (reference sequence). CDR3 amino acids: CASKGQRPYEQYF. CDR3 nucleotides: TGTGCCAGCAAAGGACAGAGGCCCTACGAGCAGTACTTC.

V is TRBV10-1 and J is TRBJ1-6; 7 bases line up with TRBD1. Looked up from germline, CDR1 is WNHNN and CDR2 is SYGVQD (reference sequence). There are 15 residues in the CDR3. Losses at the gene ends were 0 bases for V and 7 bases for J; bases not matched to a gene: 3. The CDR3 nucleotides are TGCGCCAGCAGTGAGTCGACAGGGACCAATTCACCCCTCCACTTT. Translating it yields CASSESTGTNSPLHF.